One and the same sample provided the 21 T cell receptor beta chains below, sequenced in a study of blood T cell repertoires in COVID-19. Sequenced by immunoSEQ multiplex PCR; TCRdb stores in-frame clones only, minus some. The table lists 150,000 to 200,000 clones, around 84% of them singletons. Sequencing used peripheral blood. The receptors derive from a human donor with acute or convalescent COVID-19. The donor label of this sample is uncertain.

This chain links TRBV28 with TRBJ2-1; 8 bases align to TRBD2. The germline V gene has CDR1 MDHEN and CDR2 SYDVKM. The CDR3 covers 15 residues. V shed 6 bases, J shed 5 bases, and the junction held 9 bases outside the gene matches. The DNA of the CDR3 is TGTGCCAGCAGCACCCCGGGGGGGTCCCACAATGAGCAGTTCTTC. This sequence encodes CASSTPGGSHNEQFF.

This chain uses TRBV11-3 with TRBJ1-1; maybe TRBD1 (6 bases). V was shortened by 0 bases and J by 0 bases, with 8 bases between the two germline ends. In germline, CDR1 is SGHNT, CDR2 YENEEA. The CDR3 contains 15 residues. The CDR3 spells CASSLEGGLNTEAFF. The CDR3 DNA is TGTGCCAGCAGCTTAGAAGGGGGACTGAACACTGAAGCTTTCTTT.

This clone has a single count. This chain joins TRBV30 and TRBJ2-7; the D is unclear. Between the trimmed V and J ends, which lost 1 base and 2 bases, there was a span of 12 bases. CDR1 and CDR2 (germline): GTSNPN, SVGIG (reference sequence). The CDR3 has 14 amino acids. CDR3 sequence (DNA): TGTGCCTGGAGTGGAGGAGACGGAGCCTACGAGCAGTACTTC. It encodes CAWSGGDGAYEQYF.

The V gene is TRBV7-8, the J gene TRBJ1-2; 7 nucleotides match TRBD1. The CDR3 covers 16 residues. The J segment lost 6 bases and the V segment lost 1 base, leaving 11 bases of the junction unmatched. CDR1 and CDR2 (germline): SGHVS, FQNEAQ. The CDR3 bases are TGTGCCAGCAGCTTAGATTTATGGGACAGCGAACATGGCTACACCTTC. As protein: CASSLDLWDSEHGYTF.

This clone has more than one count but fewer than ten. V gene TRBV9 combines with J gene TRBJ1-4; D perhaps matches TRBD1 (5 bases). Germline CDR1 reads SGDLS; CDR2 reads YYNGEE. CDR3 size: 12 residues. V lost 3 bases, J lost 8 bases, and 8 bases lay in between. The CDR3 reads CASSGGEEKLFF. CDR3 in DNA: TGTGCCAGCAGCGGGGGGGAGGAAAAACTGTTTTTT.

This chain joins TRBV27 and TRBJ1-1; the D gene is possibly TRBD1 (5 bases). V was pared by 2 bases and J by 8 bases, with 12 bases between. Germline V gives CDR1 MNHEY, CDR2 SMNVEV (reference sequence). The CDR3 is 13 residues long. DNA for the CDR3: TGTGCCAGCAGTTTAAGGGGTACACCCGAAGCTTTCTTT. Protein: CASSLRGTPEAFF.

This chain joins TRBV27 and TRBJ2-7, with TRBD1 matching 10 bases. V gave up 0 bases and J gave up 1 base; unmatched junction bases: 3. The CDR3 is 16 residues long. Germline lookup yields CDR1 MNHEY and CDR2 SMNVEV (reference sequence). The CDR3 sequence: CASSLSKGQGSYEQYF. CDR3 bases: TGTGCCAGCAGTTTATCGAAGGGACAGGGGTCCTACGAGCAGTACTTC.

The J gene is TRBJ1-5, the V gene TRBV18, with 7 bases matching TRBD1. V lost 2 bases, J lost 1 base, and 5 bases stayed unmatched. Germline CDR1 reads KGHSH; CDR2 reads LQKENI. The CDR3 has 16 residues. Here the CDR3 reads CASSPATGMSNQPQHF. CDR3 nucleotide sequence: TGTGCCAGCTCACCAGCGACAGGGATGAGCAATCAGCCCCAGCATTTT.

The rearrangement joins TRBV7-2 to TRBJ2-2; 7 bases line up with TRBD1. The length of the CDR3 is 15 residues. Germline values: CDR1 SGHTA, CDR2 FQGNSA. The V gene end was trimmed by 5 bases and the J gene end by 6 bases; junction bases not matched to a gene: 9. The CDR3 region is CASSEERQGAGELFF. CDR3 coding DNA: TGTGCCAGCAGCGAAGAAAGACAGGGAGCCGGGGAGCTGTTTTTT.

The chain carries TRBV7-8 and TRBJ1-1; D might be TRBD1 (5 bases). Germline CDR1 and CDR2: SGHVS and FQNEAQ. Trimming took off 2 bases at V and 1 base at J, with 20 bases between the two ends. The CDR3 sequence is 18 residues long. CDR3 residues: CASSLTPRRGVQNTEAFF. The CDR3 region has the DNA TGTGCCAGCAGCTTAACCCCAAGGAGGGGTGTCCAGAACACTGAAGCTTTCTTT. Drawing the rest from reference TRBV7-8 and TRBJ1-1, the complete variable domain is GAGVSQSPRYKVAKRGQDVALRCDPISGHVSLFWYQQALGQGPEFLTYFQNEAQLDKSGLPSDRFFAERPEGSVSTLKIQRTQQEDSAVYLCASSLTPRRGVQNTEAFFGQGTRLTVV.

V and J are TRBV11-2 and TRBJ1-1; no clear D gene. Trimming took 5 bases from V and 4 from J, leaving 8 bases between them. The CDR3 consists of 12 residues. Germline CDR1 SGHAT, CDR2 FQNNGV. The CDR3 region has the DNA TGTGCCAGCAGCCGACACCGCACTGAAGCTTTCTTT. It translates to CASSRHRTEAFF.

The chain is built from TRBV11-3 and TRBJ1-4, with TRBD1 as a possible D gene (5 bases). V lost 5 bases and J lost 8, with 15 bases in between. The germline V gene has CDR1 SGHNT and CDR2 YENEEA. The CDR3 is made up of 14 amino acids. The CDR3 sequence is CASSERGGREKLFF. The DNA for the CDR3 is TGTGCCAGCAGCGAGCGCGGGGGTCGAGAAAAACTGTTTTTT.

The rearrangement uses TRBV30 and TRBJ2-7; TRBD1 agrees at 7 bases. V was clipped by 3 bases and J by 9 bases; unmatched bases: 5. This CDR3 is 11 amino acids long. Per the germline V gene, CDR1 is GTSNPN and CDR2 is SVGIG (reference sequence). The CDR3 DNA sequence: TGTGCCTGGAGCCAACAGGGGACGCAGTACTTC. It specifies CAWSQQGTQYF.

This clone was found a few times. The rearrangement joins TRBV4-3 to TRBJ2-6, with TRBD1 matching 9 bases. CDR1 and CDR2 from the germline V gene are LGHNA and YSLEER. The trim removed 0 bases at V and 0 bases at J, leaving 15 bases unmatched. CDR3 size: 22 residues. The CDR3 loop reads CASSQDLAGQGNPISGANVLTF. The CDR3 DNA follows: TGCGCCAGCAGCCAAGATTTAGCAGGACAGGGGAATCCGATCTCTGGGGCCAACGTCCTGACTTTC.

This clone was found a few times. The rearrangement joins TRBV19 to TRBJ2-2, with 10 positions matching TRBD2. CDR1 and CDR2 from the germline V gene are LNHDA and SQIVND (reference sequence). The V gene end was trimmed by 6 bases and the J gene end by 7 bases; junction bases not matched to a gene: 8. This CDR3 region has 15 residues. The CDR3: CASRPAGGHNGELFF. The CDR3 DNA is TGTGCCAGTAGGCCAGCGGGGGGGCATAACGGGGAGCTGTTTTTT.

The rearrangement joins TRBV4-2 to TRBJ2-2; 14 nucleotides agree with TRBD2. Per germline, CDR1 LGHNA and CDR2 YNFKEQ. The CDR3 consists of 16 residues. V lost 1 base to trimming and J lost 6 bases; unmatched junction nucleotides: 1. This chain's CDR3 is CASSQATSGGAGELFF. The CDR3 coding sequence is TGTGCCAGCAGCCAAGCGACTAGCGGGGGGGCCGGGGAGCTGTTTTTT.

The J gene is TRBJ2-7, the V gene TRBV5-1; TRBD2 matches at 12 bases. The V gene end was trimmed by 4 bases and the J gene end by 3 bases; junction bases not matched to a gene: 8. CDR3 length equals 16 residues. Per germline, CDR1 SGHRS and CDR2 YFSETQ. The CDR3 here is CASSPLAGGFRYEQYF. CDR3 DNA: TGCGCCAGCAGCCCACTAGCGGGGGGCTTTCGCTACGAGCAGTACTTC.

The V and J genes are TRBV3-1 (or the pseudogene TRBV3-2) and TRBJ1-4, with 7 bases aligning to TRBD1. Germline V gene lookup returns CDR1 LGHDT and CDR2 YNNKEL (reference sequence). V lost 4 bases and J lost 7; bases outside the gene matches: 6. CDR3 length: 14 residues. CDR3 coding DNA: TGTGCCAGCAGCCCTCGACAGGGAGTTGAAAAACTGTTTTTT. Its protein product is CASSPRQGVEKLFF.

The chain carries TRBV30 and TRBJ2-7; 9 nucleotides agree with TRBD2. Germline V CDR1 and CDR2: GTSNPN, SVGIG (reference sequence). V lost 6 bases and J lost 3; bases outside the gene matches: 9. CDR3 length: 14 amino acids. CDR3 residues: CACPGRRGGYEQYF. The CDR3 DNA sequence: TGTGCCTGCCCCGGCCGGCGGGGGGGCTACGAGCAGTACTTC.

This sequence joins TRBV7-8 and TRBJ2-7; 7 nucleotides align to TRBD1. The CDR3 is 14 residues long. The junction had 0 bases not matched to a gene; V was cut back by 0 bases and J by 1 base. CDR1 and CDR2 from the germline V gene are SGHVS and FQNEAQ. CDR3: CASSLARGSYEQYF. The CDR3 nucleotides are TGTGCCAGCAGCTTAGCCAGGGGGTCCTACGAGCAGTACTTC.

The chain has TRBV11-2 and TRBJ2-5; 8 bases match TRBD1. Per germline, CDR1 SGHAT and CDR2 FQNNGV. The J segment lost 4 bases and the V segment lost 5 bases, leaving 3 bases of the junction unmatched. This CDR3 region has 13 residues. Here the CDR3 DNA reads TGTGCCAGCAGCCCAGGGGGCGGAGAGACCCAGTACTTC. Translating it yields CASSPGGGETQYF.